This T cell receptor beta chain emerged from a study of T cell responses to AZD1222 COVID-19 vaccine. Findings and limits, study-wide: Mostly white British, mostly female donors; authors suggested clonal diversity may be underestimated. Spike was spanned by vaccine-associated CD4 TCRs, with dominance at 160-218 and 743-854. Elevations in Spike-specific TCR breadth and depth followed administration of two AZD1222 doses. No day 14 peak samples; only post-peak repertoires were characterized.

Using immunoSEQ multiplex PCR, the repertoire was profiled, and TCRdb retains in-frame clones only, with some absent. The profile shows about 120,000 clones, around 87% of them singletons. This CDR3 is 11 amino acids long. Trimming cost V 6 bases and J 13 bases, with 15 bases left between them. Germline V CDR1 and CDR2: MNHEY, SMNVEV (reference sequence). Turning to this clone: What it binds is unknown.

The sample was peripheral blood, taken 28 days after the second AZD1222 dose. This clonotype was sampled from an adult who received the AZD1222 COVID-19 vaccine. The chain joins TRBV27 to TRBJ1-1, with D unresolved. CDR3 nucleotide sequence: TGTGCCAGCAGGTCCTCATCGCTGGTTTTCTTT. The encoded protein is CASRSSSLVFF.